The rows below give T cell receptor beta chains drawn from one sample of a study of cytomegalovirus exposure and HLA in healthy donors. Data came from immunoSEQ multiplex PCR; TCRdb stores just in-frame clones and leaves some out. The sample's table shows around 76,000 clones. The source material was PBMCs. The source of these receptors is a man in his forties or fifties in good health and CMV-seronegative. Both conserved end residues are part of each CDR3. D genes are given only for firm matches.

cdr3_nt | cdr3_aa | d_call | j_call | v_call
TGTGCCAGCAGCACCAGTAGGGGGTTGTACACCGGGGAGCTGTTTTTT | CASSTSRGLYTGELFF | NA | TRBJ2-2 | TRBV13
TGTGCCAGCAGTTTCTCTAGCGGGGGGACCTACGAGCAGTACTTC | CASSFSSGGTYEQYF | TRBD2 | TRBJ2-7 | TRBV27
TGTGCCAGTAGTATAGATGGGTCGACTAGCGGGGGAACAGATACGCAGTATTTT | CASSIDGSTSGGTDTQYF | TRBD2 | TRBJ2-3 | TRBV19
TGCAGCGTCTCTCTTGGGGCCCACCCCACAGATACGCAGTATTTT | CSVSLGAHPTDTQYF | NA | TRBJ2-3 | TRBV29-1
TGTGCCAGCAGCTTTAAGGGACAGGGATCCTCCTATGAGCAGTTCTTC | CASSFKGQGSSYEQFF | TRBD1 | TRBJ2-1 | TRBV7-9
TGTGCCAGCAGCTCAGGCGGGGTTTCAATGTACGAGCAGTACTTC | CASSSGGVSMYEQYF | NA | TRBJ2-7 | TRBV13
TGTGCCAGTAGTATGAGACAACTAGCGGGAGGACCAAATGAGCAGTTCTTC | CASSMRQLAGGPNEQFF | TRBD2 | TRBJ2-1 | TRBV19
TGTGCCAGCAGTGGGCCGCGGGCGGCTTCCTACGAGCAGTACTTC | CASSGPRAASYEQYF | NA | TRBJ2-7 | TRBV25-1
TGTGCCAGCAGCCAGGGGACCTATGGCTACACCTTC | CASSQGTYGYTF | NA | TRBJ1-2 | TRBV13
TGTGCCAGCAGTCCGGACAGGGCCGGGGGCTACACCTTC | CASSPDRAGGYTF | TRBD1 | TRBJ1-2 | TRBV6-5
TGTGCCAGCAGCTTAGCAGTCTATAGCACAGATACGCAGTATTTT | CASSLAVYSTDTQYF | NA | TRBJ2-3 | TRBV7-2
TGTGCCAGCAGCCTGGGACTAGCGGGGGGGGTCGGGGAGCTGTTTTTT | CASSLGLAGGVGELFF | TRBD2 | TRBJ2-2 | TRBV4-2
TGTGCCAGCAGCTTGGATGAGGTTAACTATGGCTACACCTTC | CASSLDEVNYGYTF | NA | TRBJ1-2 | TRBV5-6
TGCGCCAGCAGTGAGTCGTTTAGCGGGAGCTCCTACAATGAGCAGTTCTTC | CASSESFSGSSYNEQFF | TRBD2 | TRBJ2-1 | TRBV10-1
TGTGCCTGGAGTGTAACACAATTCAATGAAAAACTGTTTTTT | CAWSVTQFNEKLFF | NA | TRBJ1-4 | TRBV30
TGTGCCTGGAGTCGTGCCCAGAATGGCTACACCTTC | CAWSRAQNGYTF | NA | TRBJ1-2 | TRBV30
TGTGCCAGCACCAGGACTAGCGGGGGGGCCGGGCAGTTCTTC | CASTRTSGGAGQFF | TRBD2 | TRBJ2-1 | TRBV7-2
TGTGCCAGCAGCAAAGTTGATTCCAGAGACTTAATCCCTCTGAACACTGAAGCTTTCTTT | CASSKVDSRDLIPLNTEAFF | NA | TRBJ1-1 | TRBV21-1
TGTGCCAGCAGCTTGCGAGAGGGATGGAACATTCAGTACTTC | CASSLREGWNIQYF | NA | TRBJ2-4 | TRBV11-2
TGTGCCATCAGCGACGGGACTAGCGGGCCGTTCTTC | CAISDGTSGPFF | TRBD2 | TRBJ2-1 | TRBV10-3
TGTGCCAGCAGTTTATTTAGCCAGGGGGCATGGGACACTGAAGCTTTCTTT | CASSLFSQGAWDTEAFF | TRBD1 | TRBJ1-1 | TRBV27
TGTGCCAGCAGTGACTCCCTCCGCCTTCAGGGGGCGGCAGATACGCAGTATTTT | CASSDSLRLQGAADTQYF | TRBD1 | TRBJ2-3 | TRBV6-4
TGTGCTAGTGCCCTTCTTCTGGGAAACACCATATATTTT | CASALLLGNTIYF | NA | TRBJ1-3 | TRBV12-5
TGTGCCAGCAGCGGGGGAGGTAGATTCCAGGAGCAGTTCTTC | CASSGGGRFQEQFF | NA | TRBJ2-1 | TRBV5-6
TGTGCCAGCACCTTGCGCTACGAGCAGTACTTC | CASTLRYEQYF | NA | TRBJ2-7 | TRBV6-6
TGTGCCAGCAGCTTACATCGGGGGAGCTCCTACGAGCAGTACTTC | CASSLHRGSSYEQYF | NA | TRBJ2-7 | TRBV11-2
TGTGCCAGCAGCGCCCGACTAGGCGAGACCCAGTACTTC | CASSARLGETQYF | NA | TRBJ2-5 | TRBV9
TGTGCCAGCAGCAAAAGCGGGGGCCCCTACGAGCAGTACTTC | CASSKSGGPYEQYF | TRBD2 | TRBJ2-7 | TRBV7-8
TGTGCCAGCAGCTTGAAGGGACTAGCGGGGGCAGATACGCAGTATTTT | CASSLKGLAGADTQYF | TRBD2 | TRBJ2-3 | TRBV5-4
TGTGCCAGTAGTGAACCCAGGGGGAAACTGTTTTTT | CASSEPRGKLFF | TRBD1 | TRBJ1-4 | TRBV19
TGTGCCGGCTGGACCGGGACAGATAGGATCTATGGCTACACCTTC | CAGWTGTDRIYGYTF | TRBD1 | TRBJ1-2 | TRBV30
TGTGCCAGCAGCAAAATACAGGGGGCGGGAGAAGCTTTCTTT | CASSKIQGAGEAFF | TRBD1 | TRBJ1-1 | TRBV7-9
TGCGCCAGCAGCCCTACGATTGGGCTTGAAGCTTTCTTT | CASSPTIGLEAFF | NA | TRBJ1-1 | TRBV4-1
TGTGCCAGCAGCTTTGGTCCCACAGGGTACTACACCTTC | CASSFGPTGYYTF | NA | TRBJ1-2 | TRBV5-6
TGTGCCAGCAGCTTAATCTTGGCAGCCGGGGGGGAGCTGTTTTTT | CASSLILAAGGELFF | NA | TRBJ2-2 | TRBV7-9
TGTGCCAGCGTGCCAGGGACGAACACCGGGGAGCTGTTTTTT | CASVPGTNTGELFF | NA | TRBJ2-2 | TRBV2
TGCGCCAGCAGCCAAGACGCGGCCGGGGGTAGAGAAACGCAGTATTTT | CASSQDAAGGRETQYF | NA | TRBJ2-3 | TRBV4-3
TGCGCCAGCAGGTTTACGGGCCAAGAGACCCAGTACTTC | CASRFTGQETQYF | NA | TRBJ2-5 | TRBV5-1
TGTGCCAGCAGTTTTAGCAGGGCCACAGATACGCAGTATTTT | CASSFSRATDTQYF | NA | TRBJ2-3 | TRBV27
TGTGCCACCAGCAGAGAGGGGCTACCGAACGAGCAGTACTTC | CATSREGLPNEQYF | NA | TRBJ2-7 | TRBV15
TGTGCCAGTAGTACCTACTCGAGCTCCTACGAGCAGTACTTC | CASSTYSSSYEQYF | NA | TRBJ2-7 | TRBV19
TGTGCCAGTAGTCCCCTTTCCGGGGCCAACGTCCTGACTTTC | CASSPLSGANVLTF | NA | TRBJ2-6 | TRBV19
TGTGCCAGCAGAAATCCGGGACAGGGTGCAGATACGCAGTATTTT | CASRNPGQGADTQYF | TRBD1 | TRBJ2-3 | TRBV6-6
TGTGCCAGCACTCGTAGGGGGCTACGAGGAGAGACCCAGTACTTC | CASTRRGLRGETQYF | TRBD1 | TRBJ2-5 | TRBV2
TGTGCCAGCAGCGAACCTAGCGGGGGGGCGGCCCAGTACTTC | CASSEPSGGAAQYF | TRBD2 | TRBJ2-5 | TRBV5-4
TGCGCCAGCAGCCAAGTGTGGGCTAGCGGGGGGTTATACAATGAGCAGTTCTTC | CASSQVWASGGLYNEQFF | TRBD2 | TRBJ2-1 | TRBV4-3
TGTGCCAGCAGCGTGCAACAGGGGGGAGACACCGGGGAGCTGTTTTTT | CASSVQQGGDTGELFF | TRBD1 | TRBJ2-2 | TRBV5-4
TGCGCCAGCAGCGAAGGACAGGCCTCTGGAAACACCATATATTTT | CASSEGQASGNTIYF | TRBD1 | TRBJ1-3 | TRBV5-1
TGTGCCAGCAGCGTAGTAGGACAGATCAATTCACCCCTCCACTTT | CASSVVGQINSPLHF | NA | TRBJ1-6 | TRBV9
TGTGCCAGCAGCCCTCGGTCGACTAGCGGGGAGCTGTTTTTT | CASSPRSTSGELFF | NA | TRBJ2-2 | TRBV7-9
TGCGCCAGCAGCCCAAACAGAAACAGTCATGAAAAACTGTTTTTT | CASSPNRNSHEKLFF | NA | TRBJ1-4 | TRBV4-3
TGCAGTGCTAGATCTTTCTACGAGCAGTACTTC | CSARSFYEQYF | NA | TRBJ2-7 | TRBV20-1
TGTGCCAGCTCACCGTCGGGATTGGGCGCTGGAAACACCATATATTTT | CASSPSGLGAGNTIYF | NA | TRBJ1-3 | TRBV18